This T cell receptor beta chain was recovered during a study of OX40 agonist ivuxolimab in advanced cancers. Regarding the study in general: The costimulatory receptor OX40 (CD134) was targeted by ivuxolimab, a fully human IgG2 agonistic monoclonal antibody. Intravenous ivuxolimab was administered to patients every 2 weeks at six dose levels: 0.01, 0.1, 0.3, 1.5, 3 and 10 mg/kg. Among the roughly 54 dose-escalation patients, about 19 had hepatocellular carcinoma, approximately 15 melanoma, 9 renal cell carcinoma and 9 head and neck cancer. In the dose-escalation cohort, 65% to 85% of patients were male, and the mean age was around 60 years with a range of roughly 20 to 80. Patients were allowed to have had prior anti-PD-1, anti-PD-L1 or anti-CTLA-4 therapy, and 40% of the dose-escalation patients had been treated with checkpoint inhibitors. Partial responses were achieved by three dose-escalation patients, of whom one had hepatocellular carcinoma and two had cutaneous melanoma. Peripheral TCRbeta sequencing was intended to test whether TCR sequence diversity was altered and clonal T-cell expansion was caused by ivuxolimab. The monotherapy dose-escalation portion (N of about 50 patients) of the phase I ivuxolimab trial is reported in the paper. Broad study findings and their caveats: Which antigens the clonally expanded peripheral T cells were specific for was not determined. After ivuxolimab, CD8+ T cells had more expanded clones than CD4+ T cells on average. At doses of 0.1 to 3.0 mg/kg, clonal expansion of both CD4+ and CD8+ T cells in blood was seen between baseline and week 6. Low levels of normalized T-cell clonal expansion were also seen in some patients who did not respond. In the 0.1-3.0 mg/kg groups, partial responders were among the patients with the lowest normalized peripheral clonal expansion, particularly in CD8+ T cells.

CDR1 and CDR2 (SGHVS, FNYEAQ) derive from the germline V gene. Reading from cysteine to phenylalanine, the CDR3 counts 12 amino acids. Only the CDR3 portion is preserved as DNA: 36 bases, with reading frame beginning at the first base. Trimming removed 4 bases from V and 10 bases from J, leaving 11 bases between the germline ends. As concerns this clone: The antigen it binds to is not known. Base qualities were left out, and no much larger clone turns up one base away.

Genomic DNA was extracted from sorted cells for sequencing of the TCRbeta CDR3 region. The immunoSEQ Assay was used for sequencing of TCRbeta CDR3 regions. This is the immuneACCESS table as TCRdb keeps it, with only in-frame sequences that have V and J called. A part of the clones is gone; compared with another copy, unresolved V genes explain less than half, and the rest is unexplained. The sample yields 70,000 to 85,000 clones; approximately 94% were counted once. 4.5% to 5% of the sample is held by the ten biggest clonotypes. Patients with a history of autoimmune disease or receiving systemic immunosuppression were excluded from the trial. Peripheral blood for TCR sequencing was collected from all dose cohorts at baseline, on cycle 4 day 1, and on cycle 7 day 1. Samples came from an open-label, multicenter, first-in-human phase I dose-escalation trial of ivuxolimab. Adults with locally advanced or metastatic melanoma, renal cell, hepatocellular, or head and neck squamous cell carcinoma were enrolled in the trial. Before TCR sequencing, CD4+ T cells and CD8+ T cells from peripheral blood were sorted into separate populations.

Recombination linked TRBV7-6 to TRBJ1-5; the D gene cannot be resolved reliably. The sequence came from an adult with an advanced solid tumor such as melanoma, head and neck, liver or kidney cancer. This specimen consisted of CD4+ or CD8+ T cells sorted from blood, obtained in a trial of the OX40 agonist ivuxolimab. This receptor has the CDR3 CASSSGLGPQHF. The bases read TGTGCCAGCAGCTCGGGTCTGGGACCCCAGCATTTT.